This T cell receptor (beta chain) was captured by sequencing in a study of T cells after yellow fever vaccination. TCRdb ran MiXCR on the 5' RACE reads and lists one entry per CDR3 protein. Of under 300,000 distinct CDR3 sequences in the sample, 13% are singletons; the top ten hold approximately 0.49%. The V gene's germline CDR1 is SGHTA and CDR2 FQGNSA. Trimming pared 6 bases from V and 4 bases from J, leaving 19 bases between. CDR3 length equals 16 residues. Sample: CD4+ T cells sorted from PBMCs, taken 45 days after the yellow fever booster vaccination. This TCR was sampled from a man aged 30 to 45 who received the YFV17D yellow fever vaccine. The gene calls are TRBV7-2 and TRBJ2-1, with a tentative D call TRBD2 (6 bases). The CDR3 region is CASRRAGTHEYNEQFF. CDR3 nucleotides: TGTGCCAGCAGGCGAGCCGGGACTCATGAATACAATGAGCAGTTCTTC.